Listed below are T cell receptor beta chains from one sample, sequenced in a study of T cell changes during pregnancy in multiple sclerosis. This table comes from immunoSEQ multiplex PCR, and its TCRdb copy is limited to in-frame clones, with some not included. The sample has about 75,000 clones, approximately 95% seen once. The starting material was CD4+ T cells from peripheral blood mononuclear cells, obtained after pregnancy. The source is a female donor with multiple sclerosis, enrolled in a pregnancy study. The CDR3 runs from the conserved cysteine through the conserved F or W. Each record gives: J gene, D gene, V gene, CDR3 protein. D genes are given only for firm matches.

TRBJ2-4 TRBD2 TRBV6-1 CASSEALKVSGSNIQYF
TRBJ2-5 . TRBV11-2 CASSLAHQAQETQYF
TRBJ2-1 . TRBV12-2 CASRLAGTPGLAGYESEQFF
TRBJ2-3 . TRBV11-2 CASSLVLTGGLTDTQYF
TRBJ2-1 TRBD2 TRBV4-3 CASSQEASGSSPSYNEQFF
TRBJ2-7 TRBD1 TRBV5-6 CASSYRARDSSYEQYF
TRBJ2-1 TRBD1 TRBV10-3 CAIRLGTGDGNEQFF
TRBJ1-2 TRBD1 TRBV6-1 CASSEVGTAYTF
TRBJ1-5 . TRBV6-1 CASSVYFTLTGNQPQHF
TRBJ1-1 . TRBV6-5 CASTPRWVGYTEAFF
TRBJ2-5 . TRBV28 CASSTLGVTGVETQYF
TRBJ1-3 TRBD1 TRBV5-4 CASSLDRGRMNTIYF
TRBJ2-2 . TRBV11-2 CASNDRDKNTGELFF
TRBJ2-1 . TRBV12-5 CASGVGTGLYNEQFF
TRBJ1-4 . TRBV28 CASSLYEKLFF
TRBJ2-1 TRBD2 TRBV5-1 CASSFTSGEQFF
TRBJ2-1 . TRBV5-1 CASSQAVGRVINRYNEQFF
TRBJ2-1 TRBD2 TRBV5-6 CASSLATSGRSSYNEQFF
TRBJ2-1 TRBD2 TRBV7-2 CASSLANSGRWLYNEQFF
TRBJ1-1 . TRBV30 CAWSRTASNTEAFF